The 4 T cell receptor beta chains below were found in one sample sequenced in a study of cytomegalovirus exposure and HLA in healthy donors. 13 Jbeta primers and 60 Vbeta primers were used for the PCR. Method: immunoSEQ multiplex PCR; TCRdb's copy keeps in-frame clones and lacks some. The repertoire has over 70,000 clones, about two thirds of them found once; the top ten carry roughly 21%. Sequenced: PBMCs. These receptors all stem from a woman between 50 and 59 years old in good health and CMV-seropositive.

The rearrangement joins TRBV7-7 to TRBJ2-5, with 9 bases aligning to TRBD1. This CDR3 comprises 15 residues. V trimming: 2 bases; J trimming: 2 bases; junction bases outside the gene matches: 3. CDR1 is SSHAT, CDR2 FNYEAQ, per germline (reference sequence). The CDR3 DNA reads as TGTGCCAGCAGCTTATGGGGGACAGGGCAAGAGACCCAGTACTTC. Encoded protein: CASSLWGTGQETQYF.

This sequence joins TRBV5-1 and TRBJ2-3, with a tentative D call TRBD1 (8 bases). Trimming took 2 bases from V and 3 from J, leaving 13 bases between them. The germline CDR1 and CDR2 sequences are SGHRS and YFSETQ. This CDR3 is 15 amino acids long. The CDR3 is CASSFGQGGTDTQYF. CDR3 in DNA: TGCGCCAGCAGCTTCGGACAGGGAGGGACAGATACGCAGTATTTT.

This chain connects TRBV2 to TRBJ2-1; the D gene is possibly TRBD2 (6 bases). This CDR3 is built from 9 residues. Germline V gene lookup returns CDR1 SNHLY and CDR2 FYNNEI. Between the trimmed V and J ends, which lost 10 bases and 10 bases, there was a span of 8 bases. The CDR3 region is CATGGEQFF. The CDR3 DNA sequence: TGTGCCACCGGGGGAGAGCAGTTCTTC.

The genes are TRBV28 and TRBJ1-2, with a possible D match to TRBD1 (5 bases). This CDR3 spans 12 amino acids. Per germline, CDR1 MDHEN and CDR2 SYDVKM. V gave up 6 bases and J gave up 8 bases, with 13 bases separating them. This CDR3 reads CASSYAGQGYTF. The CDR3 nucleotides read TGTGCCAGCAGCTACGCAGGGCAAGGCTACACCTTC.